What follows are 5 T cell receptor beta chains derived from one specimen sequenced in a study of cytomegalovirus exposure and HLA in healthy donors. PCR used 60 Vbeta primers and 13 Jbeta primers. TCRdb's table, derived via immunoSEQ multiplex PCR, lists solely in-frame clones and lacks some. The table lists roughly 200,000 clones, under 85% of them singletons, with roughly 2.8% in the top ten. Sequencing was carried out using PBMCs. The source of these receptors is a male donor in good health and CMV-seronegative.

The sample holds a few counts of this clone. The CDR3 nucleotides read TGTGCCAGCAGATCCGGGACTAATGGAAATCAGCCCCAGCATTTT. Protein: CASRSGTNGNQPQHF. The chain couples TRBV6-5 to TRBJ1-5; tentatively, D is TRBD1 (5 bases). V was clipped by 6 bases and J by 4 bases, with 16 bases between them. Germline CDR1 is MNHEY and CDR2 is SVGAGI. The CDR3 is 15 amino acids.

The chain joins TRBV4-3 to TRBJ2-1; 15 bases are a match to TRBD2. V lost 4 bases, J lost 9 bases, and 7 bases stayed unmatched. The CDR3 sequence is 16 residues long. Germline V gives CDR1 LGHNA, CDR2 YSLEER. For the CDR3, the DNA is TGCGCCAGCAGCCGATTTGGGACTAGCGGGAGGAGTGAGCAGTTCTTC. It codes for CASSRFGTSGRSEQFF.

The chain joins TRBV27 to TRBJ1-2; maybe TRBD1 (6 bases). Germline CDR1 and CDR2: MNHEY and SMNVEV (reference sequence). The CDR3 runs 18 residues. The V end was cut by 0 bases, the J end by 5 bases, with 22 bases between. CDR3 in amino acids: CASSLSGGGGGAGYGYTF. The CDR3 DNA reads as TGTGCCAGCAGTTTATCGGGCGGGGGTGGGGGCGCGGGATATGGCTACACCTTC.

This sequence joins TRBV5-1 and TRBJ1-5; D possibly corresponds to TRBD1 (6 bases). The CDR3 contains 18 residues. V gave up 0 bases and J gave up 0 bases, with 16 bases separating them. The germline V gene has CDR1 SGHRS and CDR2 YFSETQ. The CDR3: CASSLAPLRDNSNQPQHF. As DNA, the CDR3 is TGCGCCAGCAGCTTGGCCCCACTCCGGGACAATAGCAATCAGCCCCAGCATTTT. The full variable domain, with the rest looked up from reference TRBV5-1 and TRBJ1-5, is KAGVTQTPRYLIKTRGQQVTLSCSPISGHRSVSWYQQTPGQGLQFLFEYFSETQRNKGNFPGRFSGRQFSNSRSEMNVSTLELGDSALYLCASSLAPLRDNSNQPQHFGDGTRLSIL.

The CDR3 loop is CASSYDRNYGYTF. The DNA of the CDR3 is TGTGCCAGCAGTTATGACAGAAACTATGGCTACACCTTC. The V gene is TRBV6-1, the J gene TRBJ1-2; a weak D match, TRBD1 (5 bases). The germline V gene encodes CDR1 MNHNS and CDR2 SASEGT. V was trimmed by 5 bases and J by 2 bases, leaving 9 bases between them. CDR3 size: 13 residues.